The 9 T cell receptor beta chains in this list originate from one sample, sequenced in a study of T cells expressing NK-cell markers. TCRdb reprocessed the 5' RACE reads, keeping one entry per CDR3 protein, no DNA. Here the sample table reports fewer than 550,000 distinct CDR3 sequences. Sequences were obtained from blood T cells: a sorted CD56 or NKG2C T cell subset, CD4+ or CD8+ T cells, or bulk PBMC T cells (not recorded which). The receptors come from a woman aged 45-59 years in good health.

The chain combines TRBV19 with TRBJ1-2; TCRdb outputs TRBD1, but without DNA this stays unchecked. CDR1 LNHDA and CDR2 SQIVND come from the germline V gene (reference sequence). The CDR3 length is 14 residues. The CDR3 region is CASSRQSLQLGYTF.

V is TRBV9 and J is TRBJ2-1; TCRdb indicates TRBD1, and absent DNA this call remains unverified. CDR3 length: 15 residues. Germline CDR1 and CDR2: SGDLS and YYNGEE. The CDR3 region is CASATGASKNNEQFF.

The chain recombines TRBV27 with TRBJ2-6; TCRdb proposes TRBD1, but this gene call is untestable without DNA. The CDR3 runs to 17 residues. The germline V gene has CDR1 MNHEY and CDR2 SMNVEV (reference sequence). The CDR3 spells CASSLLGQGQRANVLTF.

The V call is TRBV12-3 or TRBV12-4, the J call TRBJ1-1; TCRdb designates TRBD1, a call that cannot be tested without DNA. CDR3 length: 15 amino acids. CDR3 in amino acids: CASTKKGAGNTEAFF.

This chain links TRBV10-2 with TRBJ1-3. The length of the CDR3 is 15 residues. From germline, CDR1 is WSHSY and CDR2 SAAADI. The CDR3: CASSDLPGGGNTIYF.

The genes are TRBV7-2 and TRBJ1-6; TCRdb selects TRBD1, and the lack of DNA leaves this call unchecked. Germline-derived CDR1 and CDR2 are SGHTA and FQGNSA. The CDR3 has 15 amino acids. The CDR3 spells CASSLHGEPNSPLHF.

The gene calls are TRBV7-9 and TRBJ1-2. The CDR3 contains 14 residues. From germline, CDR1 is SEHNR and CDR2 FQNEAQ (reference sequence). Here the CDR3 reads CASSQIGRGYGYTF.

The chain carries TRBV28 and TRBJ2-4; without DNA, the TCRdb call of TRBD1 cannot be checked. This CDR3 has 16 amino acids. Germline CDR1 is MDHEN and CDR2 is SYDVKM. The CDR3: CASSSYLTGNLNIQYF.

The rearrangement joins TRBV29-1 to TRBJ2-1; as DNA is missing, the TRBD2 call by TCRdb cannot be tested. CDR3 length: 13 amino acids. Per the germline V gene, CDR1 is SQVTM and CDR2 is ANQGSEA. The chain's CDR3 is CSVFGLAVDEQFF.